The next 8 T cell receptor beta chains were all read from a single sample in a study of neurological immune-mediated disorders. MiXCR, applied by TCRdb to the 5' RACE reads, yields one record per CDR3 protein. The data contain 66,000 or so distinct CDR3 sequences, roughly 4.5% of them singletons. The sample consisted of PBMCs. The receptors come from a man younger than 40 with multiple sclerosis.

At least ten counts were recorded for this clonotype. The genes are TRBV5-1 and TRBJ2-6; D ambiguous. CDR1 is SGHRS, CDR2 YFSETQ, per germline. The CDR3 is 16 residues long. Trimming cost V 0 bases and J 0 bases, with 7 bases left between them. The CDR3 DNA is TGCGCCAGCAGCTTGGTTTTCCTCTCTGGGGCCAACGTCCTGACTTTC. Its protein product is CASSLVFLSGANVLTF.

This clonotype was observed at least ten times. The chain has TRBV7-9 and TRBJ2-4; D gene ambiguous. The V end lost 3 bases, the J end lost 0 bases, and 9 bases lay between the germline ends. CDR1 is SEHNR, CDR2 FQNEAQ, per germline (reference sequence). This CDR3 is 15 amino acids long. The chain's CDR3 is CASSFEGLAKNIQYF. The CDR3 DNA sequence: TGTGCCAGCAGCTTTGAAGGGTTAGCCAAAAACATTCAGTACTTC.

This clonotype was found many times. CDR3: CASSTAGNQETQYF. The CDR3 DNA sequence: TGTGCCAGCAGCACCGCCGGGAACCAAGAGACCCAGTACTTC. The rearrangement joins TRBV7-9 to TRBJ2-5, with D possibly matching TRBD2 (5 bases). V gave up 5 bases and J gave up 0 bases, with 10 bases separating them. The CDR3 has 14 residues. CDR1 SEHNR and CDR2 FQNEAQ come from the germline V gene (reference sequence).

This clonotype came up a few times. The genes are TRBV5-1 and TRBJ2-2; a possible D gene is TRBD2 (5 bases). Per the germline V gene, CDR1 is SGHRS and CDR2 is YFSETQ. V was clipped by 2 bases and J by 7 bases, with 18 bases between them. The CDR3 is 16 amino acids. The CDR3 sequence: CASSFLLVGSRGELFF. In DNA form, the CDR3 reads TGCGCCAGCAGCTTTCTACTAGTTGGCAGCCGCGGGGAGCTGTTTTTT.

This clonotype was seen only a few times. The chain combines TRBV6-1 with TRBJ1-1; D is perhaps TRBD1 (6 bases). Looked up from germline, CDR1 is MNHNS and CDR2 is SASEGT. The CDR3 covers 13 residues. V was shortened by 7 bases and J by 1 base, with 10 bases between the two germline ends. The CDR3 sequence is CASTRQANTEAFF. The CDR3 nucleotides read TGTGCCAGCACCCGACAGGCGAACACTGAAGCTTTCTTT.

This clonotype was seen many times. V gene TRBV7-9 combines with J gene TRBJ1-6; 7 bases align to TRBD1. The CDR3 totals 16 residues. Per germline, CDR1 SEHNR and CDR2 FQNEAQ (reference sequence). Unmatched junction bases numbered 3, after V lost 1 base and J lost 3 bases. CDR3 nucleotide sequence: TGTGCCAGCAGCTTAGATTACAGGGGCTATAATTCACCCCTCCACTTT. Its translation is CASSLDYRGYNSPLHF.

This clonotype showed up just a few times. V usage is TRBV20-1 and J usage is TRBJ1-5, with a weak D call TRBD1 (5 bases). The germline V gene has CDR1 DFQATT and CDR2 SNEGSKA (reference sequence). This CDR3 contains 13 residues. V lost 0 bases and J lost 6, with 9 bases in between. CDR3 residues: CSARDREAQPQHF. DNA for the CDR3: TGCAGTGCTAGAGACAGGGAGGCTCAGCCCCAGCATTTT.

There are many counts of this clonotype. This sequence joins TRBV7-9 and TRBJ1-2; tentatively, D is TRBD1 (6 bases). V lost 6 bases to trimming and J lost 5 bases, with 10 bases between them. Germline V lookup: CDR1 SEHNR, CDR2 FQNEAQ (reference sequence). The CDR3 extends over 12 amino acids. CDR3 DNA sequence: TGTGCCAGCAGGAGAGGACAGTATGGCTACACCTTC. As protein: CASRRGQYGYTF.